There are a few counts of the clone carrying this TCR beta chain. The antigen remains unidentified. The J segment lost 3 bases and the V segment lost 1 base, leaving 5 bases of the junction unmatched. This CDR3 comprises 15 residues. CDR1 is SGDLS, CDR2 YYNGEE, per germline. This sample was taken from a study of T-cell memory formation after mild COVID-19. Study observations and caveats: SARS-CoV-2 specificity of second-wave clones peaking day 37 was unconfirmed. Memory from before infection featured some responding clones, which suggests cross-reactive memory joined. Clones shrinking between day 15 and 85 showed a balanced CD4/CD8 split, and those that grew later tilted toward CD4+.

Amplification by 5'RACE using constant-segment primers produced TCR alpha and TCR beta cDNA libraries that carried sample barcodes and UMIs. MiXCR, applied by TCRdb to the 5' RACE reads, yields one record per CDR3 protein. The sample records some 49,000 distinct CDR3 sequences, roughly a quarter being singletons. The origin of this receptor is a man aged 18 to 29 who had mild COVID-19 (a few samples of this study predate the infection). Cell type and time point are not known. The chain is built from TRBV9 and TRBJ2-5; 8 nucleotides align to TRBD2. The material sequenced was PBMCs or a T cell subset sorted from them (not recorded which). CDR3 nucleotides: TGTGCCAGCAGCGTAATAGCGGGGCCGAAAGAGACCCAGTACTTC. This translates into CASSVIAGPKETQYF. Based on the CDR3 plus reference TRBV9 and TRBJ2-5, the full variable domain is DSGVTQTPKHLITATGQRVTLRCSPRSGDLSVYWYQQSLDQGLQFLIQYYNGEERAKGNILERFSAQQFPDLHSELNLSSLELGDSALYFCASSVIAGPKETQYFGPGTRLLVL.